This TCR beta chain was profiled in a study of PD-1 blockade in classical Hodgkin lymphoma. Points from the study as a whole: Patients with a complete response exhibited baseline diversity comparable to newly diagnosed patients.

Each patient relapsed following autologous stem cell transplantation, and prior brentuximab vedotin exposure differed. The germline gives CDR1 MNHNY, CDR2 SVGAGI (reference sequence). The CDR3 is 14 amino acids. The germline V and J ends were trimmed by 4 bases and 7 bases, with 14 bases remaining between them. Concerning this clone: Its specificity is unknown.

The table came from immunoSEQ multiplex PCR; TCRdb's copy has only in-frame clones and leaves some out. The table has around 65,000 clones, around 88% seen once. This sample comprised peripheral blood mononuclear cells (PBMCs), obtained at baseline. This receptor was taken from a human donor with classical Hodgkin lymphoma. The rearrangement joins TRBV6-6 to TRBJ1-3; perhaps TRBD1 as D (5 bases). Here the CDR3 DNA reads TGTGCCAGCAGTTCGGGGGTCCCGGGCAACACCATATATTTT. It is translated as CASSSGVPGNTIYF.